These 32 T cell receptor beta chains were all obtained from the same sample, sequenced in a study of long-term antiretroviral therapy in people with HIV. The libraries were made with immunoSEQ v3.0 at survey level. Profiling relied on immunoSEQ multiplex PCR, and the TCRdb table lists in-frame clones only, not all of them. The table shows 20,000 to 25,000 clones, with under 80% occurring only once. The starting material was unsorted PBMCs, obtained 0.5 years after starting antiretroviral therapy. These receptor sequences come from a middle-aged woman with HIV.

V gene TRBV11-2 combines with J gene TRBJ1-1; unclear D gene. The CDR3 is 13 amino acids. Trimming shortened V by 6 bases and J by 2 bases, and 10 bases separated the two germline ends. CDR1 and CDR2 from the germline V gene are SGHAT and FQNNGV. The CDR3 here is CASSSSSNTEAFF. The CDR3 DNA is TGTGCCAGCAGTTCCTCGTCTAACACTGAAGCTTTCTTT. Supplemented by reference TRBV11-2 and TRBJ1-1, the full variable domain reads EAGVAQSPRYKIIEKRQSVAFWCNPISGHATLYWYQQILGQGPKLLIQFQNNGVVDDSQLPKDRFSAERLKGVDSTLKIQPAKLEDSAVYLCASSSSSNTEAFFGQGTRLTVV.

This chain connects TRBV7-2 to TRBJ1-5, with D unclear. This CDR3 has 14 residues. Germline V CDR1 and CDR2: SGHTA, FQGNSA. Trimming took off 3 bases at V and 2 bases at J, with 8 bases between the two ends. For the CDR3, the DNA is TGTGCCAGCAGCTTGGATTTTGGCAATCAGCCCCAGCATTTT. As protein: CASSLDFGNQPQHF.

Here the CDR3 DNA reads TGTGCCAGCAGCTTAGGGCAGGGTAATCAGCCCCAGCATTTT. It is translated as CASSLGQGNQPQHF. J is TRBJ1-5 and V is TRBV11-2, with a tentative D call TRBD1 (5 bases). Germline V gene data show CDR1 as SGHAT and CDR2 as FQNNGV. The ends were cut back, 1 base at V and 4 bases at J, with 8 bases in the middle. There are 14 residues in the CDR3.

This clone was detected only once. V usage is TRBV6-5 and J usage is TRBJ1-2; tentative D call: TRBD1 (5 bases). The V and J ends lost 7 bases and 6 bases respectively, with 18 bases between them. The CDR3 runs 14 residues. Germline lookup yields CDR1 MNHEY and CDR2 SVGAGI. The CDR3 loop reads CASTNQGAGDGYTF. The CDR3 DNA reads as TGTGCCAGCACCAATCAAGGGGCGGGGGATGGCTACACCTTC.

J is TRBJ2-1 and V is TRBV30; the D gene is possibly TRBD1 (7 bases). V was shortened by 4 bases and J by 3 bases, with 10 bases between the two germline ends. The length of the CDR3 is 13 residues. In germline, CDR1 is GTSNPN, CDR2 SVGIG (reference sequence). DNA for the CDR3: TGTGCCTGGAACCAGGGGGGCTACAATGAGCAGTTCTTC. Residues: CAWNQGGYNEQFF. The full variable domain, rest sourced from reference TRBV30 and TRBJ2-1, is SQTIHQWPATLVQPVGSPLSLECTVEGTSNPNLYWYRQAAGRGLQLLFYSVGIGQISSEVPQNLSASRPQDRQFILSSKKLLLSDSGFYLCAWNQGGYNEQFFGPGTRLTVL.

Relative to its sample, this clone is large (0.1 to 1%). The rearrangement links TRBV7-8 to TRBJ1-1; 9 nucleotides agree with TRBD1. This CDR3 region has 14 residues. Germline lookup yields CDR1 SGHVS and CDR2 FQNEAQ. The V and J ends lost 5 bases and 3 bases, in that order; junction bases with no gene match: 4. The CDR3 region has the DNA TGTGCCAGCAGCCGGGACAGGGTCCACACTGAAGCTTTCTTT. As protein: CASSRDRVHTEAFF.

CDR3 in amino acids: CASSPLLWASGGDTQYF. The CDR3, as DNA: TGCGCCAGCAGCCCCCTTCTATGGGCTAGCGGGGGTGATACGCAGTATTTT. The gene calls are TRBV4-1 and TRBJ2-3, with 10 bases that match TRBD2. Germline V CDR1 and CDR2: MGHRA, YSYEKL. This CDR3 has 17 residues. V dropped 4 bases and J dropped 6; count of bases not matched to a gene: 13.

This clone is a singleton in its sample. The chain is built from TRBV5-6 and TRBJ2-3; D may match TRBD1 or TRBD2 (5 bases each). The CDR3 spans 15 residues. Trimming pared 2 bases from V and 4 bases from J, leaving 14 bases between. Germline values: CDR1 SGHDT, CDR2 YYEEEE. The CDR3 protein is CASSLTGTTSDTQYF. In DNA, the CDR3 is TGTGCCAGCAGCTTAACCGGGACCACCTCAGATACGCAGTATTTT.

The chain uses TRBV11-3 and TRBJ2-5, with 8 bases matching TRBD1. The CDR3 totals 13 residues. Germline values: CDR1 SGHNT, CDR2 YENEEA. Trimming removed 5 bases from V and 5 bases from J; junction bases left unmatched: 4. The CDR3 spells CASSRQGTETQYF. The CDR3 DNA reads TGTGCCAGCAGCAGACAGGGGACTGAGACCCAGTACTTC. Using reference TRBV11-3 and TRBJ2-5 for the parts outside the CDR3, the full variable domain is EAGVVQSPRYKIIEKKQPVAFWCNPISGHNTLYWYLQNLGQGPELLIRYENEEAVDDSQLPKDRFSAERLKGVDSTLKIQPAELGDSAVYLCASSRQGTETQYFGPGTRLLVL.

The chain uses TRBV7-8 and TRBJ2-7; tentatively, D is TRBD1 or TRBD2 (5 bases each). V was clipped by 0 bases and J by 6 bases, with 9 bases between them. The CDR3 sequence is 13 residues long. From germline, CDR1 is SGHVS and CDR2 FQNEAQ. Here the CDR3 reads CASSLARGFEQYF. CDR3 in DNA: TGTGCCAGCAGCTTAGCGAGGGGTTTCGAGCAGTACTTC.

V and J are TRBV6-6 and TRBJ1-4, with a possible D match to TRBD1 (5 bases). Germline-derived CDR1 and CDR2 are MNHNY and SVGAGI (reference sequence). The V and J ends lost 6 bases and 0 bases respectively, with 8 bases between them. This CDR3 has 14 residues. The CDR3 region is CASSRDATNEKLFF. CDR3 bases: TGTGCCAGCAGCAGGGATGCAACTAATGAAAAACTGTTTTTT.

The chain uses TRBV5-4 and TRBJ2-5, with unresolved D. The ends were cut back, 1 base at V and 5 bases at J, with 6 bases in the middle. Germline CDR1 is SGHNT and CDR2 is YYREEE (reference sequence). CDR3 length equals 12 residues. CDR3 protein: CASSLLPETQYF. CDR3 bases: TGTGCCAGCAGCTTGCTCCCCGAGACCCAGTACTTC.

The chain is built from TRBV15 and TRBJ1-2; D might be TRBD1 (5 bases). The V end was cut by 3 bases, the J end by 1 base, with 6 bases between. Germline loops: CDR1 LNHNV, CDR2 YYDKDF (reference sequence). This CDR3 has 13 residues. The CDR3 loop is CATSRTVNYGYTF. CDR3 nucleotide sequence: TGTGCCACCAGCAGGACAGTTAACTATGGCTACACCTTC. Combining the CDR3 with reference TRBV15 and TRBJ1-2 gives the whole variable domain DAMVIQNPRYQVTQFGKPVTLSCSQTLNHNVMYWYQQKSSQAPKLLFHYYDKDFNNEADTPDNFQSRRPNTSFCFLDIRSPGLGDTAMYLCATSRTVNYGYTFGSGTRLTVV.

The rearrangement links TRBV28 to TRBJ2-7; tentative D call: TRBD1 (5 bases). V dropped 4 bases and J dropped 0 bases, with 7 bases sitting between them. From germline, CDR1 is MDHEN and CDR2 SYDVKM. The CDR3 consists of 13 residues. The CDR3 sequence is CASSSGFSYEQYF. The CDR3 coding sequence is TGTGCCAGCAGTTCAGGGTTCTCCTACGAGCAGTACTTC.

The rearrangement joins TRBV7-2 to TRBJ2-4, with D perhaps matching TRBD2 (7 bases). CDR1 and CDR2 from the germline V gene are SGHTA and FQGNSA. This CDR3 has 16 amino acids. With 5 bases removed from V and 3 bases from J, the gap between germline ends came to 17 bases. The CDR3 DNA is TGTGCCAGCAGCCAACAGGGTGGGGGGGGCAAAAACATTCAGTACTTC. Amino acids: CASSQQGGGGKNIQYF.

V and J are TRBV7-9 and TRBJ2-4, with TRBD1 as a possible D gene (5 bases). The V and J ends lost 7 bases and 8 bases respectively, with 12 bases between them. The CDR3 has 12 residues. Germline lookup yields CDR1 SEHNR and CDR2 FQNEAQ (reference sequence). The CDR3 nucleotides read TGTGCCAGCACTGGGGCTATCGACATTCAGTACTTC. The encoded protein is CASTGAIDIQYF.

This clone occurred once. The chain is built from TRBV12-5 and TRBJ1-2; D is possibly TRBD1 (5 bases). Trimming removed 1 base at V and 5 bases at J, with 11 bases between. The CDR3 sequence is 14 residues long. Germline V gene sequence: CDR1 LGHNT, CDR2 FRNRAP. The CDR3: CASGLGGFEYGYTF. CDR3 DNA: TGTGCTAGTGGTTTGGGGGGGTTTGAGTATGGCTACACCTTC.

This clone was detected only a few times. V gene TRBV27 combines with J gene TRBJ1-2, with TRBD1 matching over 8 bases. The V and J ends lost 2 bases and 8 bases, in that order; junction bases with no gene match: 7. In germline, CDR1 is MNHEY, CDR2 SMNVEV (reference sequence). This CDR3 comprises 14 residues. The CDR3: CASSLRGQVGGYTF. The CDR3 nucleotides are TGTGCCAGCAGTTTAAGGGGACAGGTAGGAGGCTACACCTTC.

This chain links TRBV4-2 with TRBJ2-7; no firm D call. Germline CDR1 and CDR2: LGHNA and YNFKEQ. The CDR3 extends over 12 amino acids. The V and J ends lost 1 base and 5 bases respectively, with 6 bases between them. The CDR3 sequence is CASSQVANEQYF. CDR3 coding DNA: TGTGCCAGCAGCCAAGTGGCAAACGAGCAGTACTTC.

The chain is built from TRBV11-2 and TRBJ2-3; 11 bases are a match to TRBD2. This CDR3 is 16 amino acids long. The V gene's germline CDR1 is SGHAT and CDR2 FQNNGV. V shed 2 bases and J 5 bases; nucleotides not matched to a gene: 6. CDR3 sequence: CASSLLAGGPGDTQYF. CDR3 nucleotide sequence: TGTGCCAGCAGCTTACTAGCGGGGGGCCCCGGAGATACGCAGTATTTT.

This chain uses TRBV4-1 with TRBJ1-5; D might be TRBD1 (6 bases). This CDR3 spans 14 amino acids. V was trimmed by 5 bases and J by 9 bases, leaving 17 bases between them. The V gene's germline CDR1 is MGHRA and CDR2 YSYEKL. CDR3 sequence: CASSSQGLVGPQHF. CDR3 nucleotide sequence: TGCGCCAGCAGCTCACAGGGCCTTGTGGGGCCCCAGCATTTT.

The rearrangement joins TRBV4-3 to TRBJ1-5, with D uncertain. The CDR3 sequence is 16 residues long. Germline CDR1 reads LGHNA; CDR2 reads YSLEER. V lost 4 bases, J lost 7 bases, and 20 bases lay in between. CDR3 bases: TGCGCCAGCAGCCCAACCTACCCCGGCCCACTACAGCCCCAGCATTTT. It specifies CASSPTYPGPLQPQHF.

CDR3 coding DNA: TGCGCCAGCAGCAGTTCGGGGGGGTTCACCGGGGAGCTGTTTTTT. Translated: CASSSSGGFTGELFF. The rearrangement links TRBV5-1 to TRBJ2-2; 8 positions agree with TRBD2. Trimming removed 4 bases from V and 4 bases from J; junction bases left unmatched: 6. Germline assignment: CDR1 SGHRS and CDR2 YFSETQ. There are 15 residues in the CDR3.

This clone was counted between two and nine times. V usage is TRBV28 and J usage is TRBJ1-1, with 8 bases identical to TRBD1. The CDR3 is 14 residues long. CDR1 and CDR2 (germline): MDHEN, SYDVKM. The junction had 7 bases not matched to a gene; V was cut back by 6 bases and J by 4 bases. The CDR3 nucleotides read TGTGCCAGCAGGGGACAGGCCCTCTTCACTGAAGCTTTCTTT. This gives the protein CASRGQALFTEAFF.

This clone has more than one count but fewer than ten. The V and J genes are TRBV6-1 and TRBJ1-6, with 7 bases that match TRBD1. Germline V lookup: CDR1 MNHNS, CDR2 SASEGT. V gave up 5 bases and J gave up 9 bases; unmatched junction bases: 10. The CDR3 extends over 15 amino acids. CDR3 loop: CASSRSGTASSPLHF. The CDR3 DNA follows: TGTGCCAGCAGTCGATCCGGGACAGCAAGTTCACCCCTCCACTTT.

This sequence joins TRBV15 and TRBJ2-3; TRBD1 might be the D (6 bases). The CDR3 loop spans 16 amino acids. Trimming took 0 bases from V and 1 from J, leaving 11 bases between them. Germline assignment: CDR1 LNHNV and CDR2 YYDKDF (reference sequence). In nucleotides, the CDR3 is TGTGCCACCAGCAGAGATCCATGGACAGGCACAGATACGCAGTATTTT. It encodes CATSRDPWTGTDTQYF.

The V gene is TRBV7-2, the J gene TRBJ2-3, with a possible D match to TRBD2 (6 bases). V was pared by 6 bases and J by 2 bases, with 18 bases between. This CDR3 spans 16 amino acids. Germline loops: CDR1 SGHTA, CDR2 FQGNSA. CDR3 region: CASRTGVSRPTDTQYF. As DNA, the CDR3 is TGTGCCAGCAGGACGGGGGTTAGCAGGCCCACAGATACGCAGTATTTT.

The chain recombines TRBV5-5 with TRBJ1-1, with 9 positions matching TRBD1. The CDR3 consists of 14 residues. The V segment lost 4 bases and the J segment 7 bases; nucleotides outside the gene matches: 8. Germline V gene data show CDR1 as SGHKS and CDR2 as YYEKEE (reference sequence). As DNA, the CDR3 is TGTGCCAGCAGCGAACAGGGGGCCGGTTTTGAAGCTTTCTTT. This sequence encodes CASSEQGAGFEAFF.

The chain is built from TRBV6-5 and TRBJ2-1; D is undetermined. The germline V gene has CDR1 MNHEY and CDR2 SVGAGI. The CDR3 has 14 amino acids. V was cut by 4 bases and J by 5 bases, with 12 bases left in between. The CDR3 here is CASSSPTVDNEQFF. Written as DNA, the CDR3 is TGTGCCAGCAGTTCCCCGACGGTAGACAATGAGCAGTTCTTC.

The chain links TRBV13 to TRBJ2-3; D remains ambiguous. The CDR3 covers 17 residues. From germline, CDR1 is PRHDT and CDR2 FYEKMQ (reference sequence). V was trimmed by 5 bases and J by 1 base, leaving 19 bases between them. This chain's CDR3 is CASSLGWRASGTDTQYF. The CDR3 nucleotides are TGTGCCAGCAGCCTCGGTTGGAGAGCTAGTGGCACAGATACGCAGTATTTT.

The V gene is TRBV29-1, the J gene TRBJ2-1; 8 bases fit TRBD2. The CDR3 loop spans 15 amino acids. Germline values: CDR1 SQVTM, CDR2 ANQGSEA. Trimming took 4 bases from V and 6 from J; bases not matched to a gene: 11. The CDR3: CSVGAVGGAINEQFF. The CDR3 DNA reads TGCAGCGTTGGGGCCGTCGGGGGGGCTATCAATGAGCAGTTCTTC.

CDR3 loop: CASAPGGLAGGNTGELFF. The CDR3 coding sequence is TGTGCTAGTGCCCCAGGCGGGCTAGCGGGGGGAAACACCGGGGAGCTGTTTTTT. V gene TRBV12-5 combines with J gene TRBJ2-2; the match to TRBD2 covers 11 bases. V lost 7 bases and J lost 2; bases outside the gene matches: 12. This CDR3 has 18 amino acids. Germline CDR1 reads LGHNT; CDR2 reads FRNRAP.